These T cell receptor beta chains were read from a single sample in a study of PD-L1 blockade in urothelial cancer. This table comes from immunoSEQ multiplex PCR, and its TCRdb copy is limited to in-frame clones, with some not included. The table records 90,000 to 120,000 clones, around 93% of them present only once. The sequencing used PBMCs, collected around atezolizumab (anti-PD-L1) treatment. These receptor sequences come from a woman older than 75 with urothelial cancer. Both conserved end residues are part of each CDR3. The D gene is left open where the match is weak. Part of the rows lack a size; the others show once, few, many or a class for expanded clones.

d_call | j_call | clone_size | v_call | cdr3_aa | cdr3_nt
TRBD2 | TRBJ2-7 | NA | TRBV11-2 | CASSLDGGDGSYEQYF | TGTGCCAGCAGCTTAGACGGGGGGGACGGATCCTACGAGCAGTACTTC
NA | TRBJ1-5 | NA | TRBV18 | CASSPAGVYSNQPQHF | TGTGCCAGCTCACCAGCGGGGGTCTATAGCAATCAGCCCCAGCATTTT
NA | TRBJ2-7 | NA | TRBV9 | CASSVGGGVGEQYF | TGTGCCAGCAGCGTGGGAGGGGGAGTGGGGGAGCAGTACTTC
TRBD1 | TRBJ1-3 | NA | TRBV18 | CASSPKLPQGTGNTIYF | TGTGCCAGCTCACCTAAATTACCACAGGGGACGGGAAACACCATATATTTT
TRBD2 | TRBJ2-1 | NA | TRBV27 | CASSMGLAGHNEQFF | TGTGCCAGCAGCATGGGACTAGCGGGACACAATGAGCAGTTCTTC
NA | TRBJ2-7 | NA | TRBV5-5 | CASSLGQSSYEQYF | TGTGCCAGCAGCTTGGGACAGTCCTCCTACGAGCAGTACTTC
TRBD1 | TRBJ1-2 | NA | TRBV10-3 | CAISETGTGGNGYTF | TGTGCCATCAGTGAGACCGGGACAGGGGGGAATGGCTACACCTTC
NA | TRBJ1-1 | once | TRBV5-1 | CASSLQGSPNTEAFF | TGCGCCAGCAGCTTACAGGGAAGCCCGAACACTGAAGCTTTCTTT
NA | TRBJ2-1 | NA | TRBV18 | CASSSTENEQFF | TGTGCCAGCTCCTCGACAGAAAATGAGCAGTTCTTC
NA | TRBJ2-7 | NA | TRBV2 | CASRDFSYEQYF | TGTGCCAGCAGGGACTTCTCCTACGAGCAGTACTTC
NA | TRBJ2-2 | NA | TRBV15 | CATSRDRGGELFF | TGTGCCACCAGCAGAGATCGCGGCGGGGAGCTGTTTTTT
TRBD2 | TRBJ2-2 | NA | TRBV7-9 | CASSPGTRGTGELFF | TGTGCCAGCAGCCCCGGGACTAGAGGCACCGGGGAGCTGTTTTTT
NA | TRBJ2-1 | NA | TRBV5-1 | CASSQEPGVTVGEQFF | TGCGCCAGCAGCCAGGAGCCGGGAGTGACCGTCGGTGAGCAGTTCTTC
TRBD2 | TRBJ2-7 | NA | TRBV5-4 | CASSPGTSGMYEQYF | TGTGCCAGCAGCCCGGGGACTAGCGGGATGTACGAGCAGTACTTC
TRBD1 | TRBJ1-4 | NA | TRBV7-9 | CASSSTGRTNEKLFF | TGTGCCAGCAGCTCGACAGGGAGGACTAATGAAAAACTGTTTTTT
NA | TRBJ2-3 | NA | TRBV4-2 | CASSRERSSTDTQYF | TGTGCCAGCAGCCGGGAGCGGTCTAGCACAGATACGCAGTATTTT
TRBD1 | TRBJ2-3 | NA | TRBV9 | CASSVEPGGFTDTQYF | TGTGCCAGCAGCGTAGAGCCAGGGGGCTTCACAGATACGCAGTATTTT
TRBD1 | TRBJ2-2 | NA | TRBV7-2 | CASSRGQDTGELFF | TGTGCCAGCAGCCGTGGACAGGACACCGGGGAGCTGTTTTTT
NA | TRBJ1-1 | NA | TRBV5-1 | CASSLRGRGNTEAFF | TGCGCCAGCAGCTTACGAGGGAGAGGGAACACTGAAGCTTTCTTT
TRBD1 | TRBJ1-5 | NA | TRBV28 | CASSASRATGAQHF | TGTGCCAGCAGTGCGTCGCGAGCGACAGGGGCCCAGCATTTT
TRBD1 | TRBJ1-2 | NA | TRBV5-1 | CASSLGGTGIPYGYTF | TGCGCCAGCAGCTTGGGTGGGACAGGGATTCCCTATGGCTACACCTTC
NA | TRBJ2-7 | NA | TRBV25-1 | CASSAPGGREQYF | TGTGCCAGCAGTGCACCCGGGGGGCGCGAGCAGTACTTC